This paragraph reports one T cell receptor beta chain. Its antigen is currently unknown. Germline loops: CDR1 SGHTA, CDR2 FQGNSA. V lost 2 bases, J lost 7 bases, and 4 bases stayed unmatched. CDR3 length: 14 residues. Time point defined: week 11, during vaccination. The investigators gave 300 ug of mutant IDH1 20-mer peptide in each vaccine dose, together with topical imiquimod. Newly diagnosed WHO grade 3 or 4 IDH1-mutant, ATRX-lost astrocytomas were identified in the donors. Assay used: immunoSEQ multiplex PCR; TCRdb lists only in-frame clones, some missing. The sample has some 120,000 clones; roughly 78% are singletons. This sample was included in a study of a mutant IDH1 vaccine in newly diagnosed glioma. Study details: Weeks 1, 3, 5, 7, 11, 15, 19 and 23 were when patients received their eight vaccinations.

The chain carries TRBV7-2 and TRBJ2-7, with 11 bases aligning to TRBD2. The receptor was isolated from a man aged 35 to 55 with glioma. This specimen consisted of PBMCs, obtained from a glioma patient whose treatment included an IDH1 peptide vaccine. CDR3 sequence reads: CASSLIAGGQEQYF. DNA of the CDR3: TGTGCCAGCAGCTTAATAGCGGGGGGGCAGGAGCAGTACTTC.